This passage covers 6 T cell receptor beta chains from one sample sequenced in a study of blood T cell repertoires in COVID-19. The assay was immunoSEQ multiplex PCR, and TCRdb's table has in-frame clones only and misses some. The sample shows about 260,000 clones, around 92% of them seen only once. The sequenced sample was peripheral blood. All receptors come from a person aged 18-35 years with COVID-19, enrolled during active disease.

In regard to this clone: The identical CDR3 is also encoded by other nucleotide sequences in the sample. V is TRBV7-3 and J is TRBJ2-3; D remains unclear. Deletions cut 0 bases from V and 0 bases from J, with 7 bases between. The CDR3 runs to 15 residues. Per germline, CDR1 SGHTA and CDR2 FQGTGA. CDR3 DNA sequence: TGTGCCAGCAGCTTAACAGGAGCTAGCACAGATACGCAGTATTTT. This translates into CASSLTGASTDTQYF.

This chain connects TRBV11-2 to TRBJ1-1, with a possible D match to TRBD1 (6 bases). Trimming took off 4 bases at V and 3 bases at J, with 6 bases between the two ends. Germline V gene data show CDR1 as SGHAT and CDR2 as FQNNGV. The CDR3 runs to 12 residues. Here the CDR3 reads CASSYRDTEAFF. The DNA for the CDR3 is TGTGCCAGCAGCTACAGGGACACTGAAGCTTTCTTT. Supplemented by reference TRBV11-2 and TRBJ1-1, the full variable domain reads EAGVAQSPRYKIIEKRQSVAFWCNPISGHATLYWYQQILGQGPKLLIQFQNNGVVDDSQLPKDRFSAERLKGVDSTLKIQPAKLEDSAVYLCASSYRDTEAFFGQGTRLTVV.

V usage is TRBV7-2 and J usage is TRBJ1-5; D not certain. CDR1 is SGHTA, CDR2 FQGNSA, per germline. The ends were cut back, 5 bases at V and 7 bases at J, with 12 bases in the middle. The CDR3 contains 13 residues. CDR3 in DNA: TGTGCCAGCAGCGGGCAGGCCCGGCAGCCCCAGCATTTT. As protein: CASSGQARQPQHF.

This chain uses TRBV5-1 with TRBJ2-3; weak D call: TRBD1 (5 bases). V lost 4 bases to trimming and J lost 0 bases, with 18 bases between them. Looked up from germline, CDR1 is SGHRS and CDR2 is YFSETQ. The CDR3 is 17 amino acids. CDR3: CASSNRTTTVSTDTQYF. Written as DNA, the CDR3 is TGCGCCAGCAGCAACAGGACGACGACGGTTAGCACAGATACGCAGTATTTT.

The V gene is TRBV5-4, the J gene TRBJ1-6; D may be TRBD1 (5 bases). Germline CDR1 reads SGHNT; CDR2 reads YYREEE (reference sequence). This CDR3 is 15 amino acids long. The V end was cut by 0 bases, the J end by 7 bases, with 11 bases between. For the CDR3, the DNA is TGTGCCAGCAGCTTGGAGCAGGGCCGCAATTCACCCCTCCACTTT. Its translation: CASSLEQGRNSPLHF.

The V gene is TRBV30, the J gene TRBJ2-1; 10 bases line up with TRBD2. The germline CDR1 and CDR2 sequences are GTSNPN and SVGIG (reference sequence). The V gene end was trimmed by 8 bases and the J gene end by 2 bases; junction bases not matched to a gene: 15. The CDR3 contains 17 residues. CDR3 DNA sequence: TGTGCCGACGAGCGGCTAGCGGGAGATAAAACCTACAATGAGCAGTTCTTC. This codes for CADERLAGDKTYNEQFF.